This TCR beta chain originates from a study of OX40 agonist ivuxolimab in advanced cancers. Study-level results: Expanded peripheral T-cell antigen specificity went undetermined.

As to this clone: As yet, its antigen is unknown.

The V end was cut by 3 bases, the J end by 2 bases, with 14 bases between. CDR1 is SGHAT and CDR2 is FQNNGV in the germline V gene. The CDR3 has 15 amino acids. Libraries were prepared by immunoSEQ multiplex PCR; TCRdb keeps only in-frame clonotypes and omits some of them. The profile shows 50,000 to 85,000 clones, around four fifths of them singletons. Excluded were patients having autoimmune disease history or systemic immunosuppression. This specimen consisted of CD4+ or CD8+ T cells sorted from blood, obtained in a trial of the OX40 agonist ivuxolimab. This sequence originates from an adult with an advanced solid tumor such as melanoma, head and neck, liver or kidney cancer. This chain uses TRBV11-2 with TRBJ2-7, with D unresolved. CDR3: CASSFNPDGTYEQYF. DNA of the CDR3: TGTGCCAGCAGCTTCAACCCGGACGGAACCTACGAGCAGTACTTC.